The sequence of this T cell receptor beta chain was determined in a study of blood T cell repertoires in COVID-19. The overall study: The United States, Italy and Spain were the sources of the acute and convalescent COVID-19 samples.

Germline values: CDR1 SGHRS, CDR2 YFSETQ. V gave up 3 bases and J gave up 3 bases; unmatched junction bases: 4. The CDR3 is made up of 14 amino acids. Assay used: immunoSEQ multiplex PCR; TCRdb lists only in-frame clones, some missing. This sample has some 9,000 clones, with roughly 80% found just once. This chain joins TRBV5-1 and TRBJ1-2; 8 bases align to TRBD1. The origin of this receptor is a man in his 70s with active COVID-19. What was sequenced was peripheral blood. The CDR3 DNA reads TGCGCCAGCAGCTACGACAGGGGCGACTATGGCTACACCTTC. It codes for CASSYDRGDYGYTF.